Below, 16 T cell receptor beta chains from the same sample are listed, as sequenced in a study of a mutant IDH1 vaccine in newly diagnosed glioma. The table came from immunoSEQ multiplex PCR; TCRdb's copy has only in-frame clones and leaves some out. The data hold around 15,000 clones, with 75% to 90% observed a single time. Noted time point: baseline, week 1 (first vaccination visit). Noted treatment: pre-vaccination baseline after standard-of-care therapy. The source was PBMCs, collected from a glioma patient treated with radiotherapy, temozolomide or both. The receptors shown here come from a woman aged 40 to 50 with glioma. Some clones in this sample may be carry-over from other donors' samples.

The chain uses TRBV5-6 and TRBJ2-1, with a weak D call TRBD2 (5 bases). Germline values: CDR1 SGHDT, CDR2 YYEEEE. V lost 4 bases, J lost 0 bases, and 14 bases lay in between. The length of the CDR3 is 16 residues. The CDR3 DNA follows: TGTGCCAGCAGCCCTAGCTCCCCCTACTCCTACAATGAGCAGTTCTTC. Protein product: CASSPSSPYSYNEQFF.

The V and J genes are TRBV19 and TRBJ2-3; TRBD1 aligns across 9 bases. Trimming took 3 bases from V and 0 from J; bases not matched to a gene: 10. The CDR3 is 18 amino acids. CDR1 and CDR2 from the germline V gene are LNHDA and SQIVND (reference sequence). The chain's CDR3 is CASSISSGTGTSTDTQYF. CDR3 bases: TGTGCCAGTAGTATCTCCTCCGGGACAGGGACTAGCACAGATACGCAGTATTTT.

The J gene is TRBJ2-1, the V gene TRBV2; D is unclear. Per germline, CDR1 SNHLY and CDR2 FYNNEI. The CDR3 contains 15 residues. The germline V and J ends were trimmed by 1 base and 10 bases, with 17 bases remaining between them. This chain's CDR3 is CASSEGSPNYSEQFF. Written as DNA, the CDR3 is TGTGCCAGCAGTGAAGGCAGTCCCAACTACTCGGAGCAGTTCTTC.

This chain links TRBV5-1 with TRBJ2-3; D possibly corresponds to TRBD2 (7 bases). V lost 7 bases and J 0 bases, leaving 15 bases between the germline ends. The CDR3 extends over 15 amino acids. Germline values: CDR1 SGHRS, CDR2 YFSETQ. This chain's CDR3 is CASSLRGASTDTQYF. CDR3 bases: TGCGCCAGCTCTCTCCGGGGGGCAAGCACAGATACGCAGTATTTT.

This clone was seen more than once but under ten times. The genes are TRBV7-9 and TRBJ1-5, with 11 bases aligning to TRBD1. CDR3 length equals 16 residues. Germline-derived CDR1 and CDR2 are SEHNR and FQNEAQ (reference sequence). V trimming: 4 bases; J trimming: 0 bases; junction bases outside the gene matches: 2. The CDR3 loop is CASSSDRGHSNQPQHF. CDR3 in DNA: TGTGCCAGCAGCTCGGACAGGGGGCATAGCAATCAGCCCCAGCATTTT.

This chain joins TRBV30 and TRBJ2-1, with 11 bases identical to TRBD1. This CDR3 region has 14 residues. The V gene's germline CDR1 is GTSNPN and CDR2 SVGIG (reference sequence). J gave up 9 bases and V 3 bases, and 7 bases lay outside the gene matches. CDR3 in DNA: TGTGCCTGGAGGGGACAGGGGGTGATGGCTGAGCAGTTCTTC. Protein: CAWRGQGVMAEQFF. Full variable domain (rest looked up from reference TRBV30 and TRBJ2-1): SQTIHQWPATLVQPVGSPLSLECTVEGTSNPNLYWYRQAAGRGLQLLFYSVGIGQISSEVPQNLSASRPQDRQFILSSKKLLLSDSGFYLCAWRGQGVMAEQFFGPGTRLTVL.

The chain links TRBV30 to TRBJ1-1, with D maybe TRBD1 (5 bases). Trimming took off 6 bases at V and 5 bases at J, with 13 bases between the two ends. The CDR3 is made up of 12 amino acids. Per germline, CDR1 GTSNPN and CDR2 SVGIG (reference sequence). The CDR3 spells CACTLGGTEAFF. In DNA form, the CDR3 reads TGTGCCTGTACTTTGGGGGGGACTGAAGCTTTCTTT.

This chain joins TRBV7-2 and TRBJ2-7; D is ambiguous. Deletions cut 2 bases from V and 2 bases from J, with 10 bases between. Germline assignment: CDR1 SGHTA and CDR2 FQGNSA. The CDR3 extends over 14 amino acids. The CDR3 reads CASSLSKGPYEQYF. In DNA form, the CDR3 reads TGTGCCAGCAGCTTATCGAAGGGCCCCTACGAGCAGTACTTC.

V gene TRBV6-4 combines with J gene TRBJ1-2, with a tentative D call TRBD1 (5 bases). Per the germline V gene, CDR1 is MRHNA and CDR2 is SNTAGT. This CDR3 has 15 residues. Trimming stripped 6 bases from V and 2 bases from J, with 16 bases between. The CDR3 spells CASREGEGSNYGYTF. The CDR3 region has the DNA TGTGCCAGCAGAGAGGGAGAGGGGTCAAACTATGGCTACACCTTC.

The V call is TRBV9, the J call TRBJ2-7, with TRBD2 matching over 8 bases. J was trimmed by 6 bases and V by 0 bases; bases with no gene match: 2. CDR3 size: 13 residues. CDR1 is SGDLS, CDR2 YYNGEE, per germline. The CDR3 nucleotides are TGTGCCAGCAGCGTAGGGCTAGCGGGCGAGCAGTACTTC. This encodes CASSVGLAGEQYF.

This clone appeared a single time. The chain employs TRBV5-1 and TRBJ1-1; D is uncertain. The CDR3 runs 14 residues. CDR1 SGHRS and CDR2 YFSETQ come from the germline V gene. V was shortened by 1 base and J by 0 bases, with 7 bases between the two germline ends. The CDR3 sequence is CASSLRQLNTEAFF. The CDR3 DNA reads TGCGCCAGCAGCTTGCGCCAGCTGAACACTGAAGCTTTCTTT.

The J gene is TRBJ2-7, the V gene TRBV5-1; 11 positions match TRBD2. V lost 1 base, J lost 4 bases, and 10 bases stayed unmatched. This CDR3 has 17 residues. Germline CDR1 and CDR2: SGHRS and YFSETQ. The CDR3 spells CASSLWTSGLAVYEQYF. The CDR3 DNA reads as TGCGCCAGCAGCTTGTGGACTTCGGGACTAGCGGTTTACGAGCAGTACTTC.

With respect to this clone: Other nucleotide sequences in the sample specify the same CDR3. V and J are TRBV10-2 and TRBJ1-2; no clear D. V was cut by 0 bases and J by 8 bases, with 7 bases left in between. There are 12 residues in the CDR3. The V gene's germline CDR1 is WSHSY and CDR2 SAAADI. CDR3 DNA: TGCGCCAGCAGTGAGTCCCCTTGGGGCTACACCTTC. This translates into CASSESPWGYTF.

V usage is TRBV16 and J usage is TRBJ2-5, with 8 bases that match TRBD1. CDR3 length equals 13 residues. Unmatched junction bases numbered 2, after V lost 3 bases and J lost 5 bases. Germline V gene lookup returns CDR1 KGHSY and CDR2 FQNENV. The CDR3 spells CASSQDRVETQYF. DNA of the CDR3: TGTGCCAGCAGCCAGGACAGGGTGGAGACCCAGTACTTC.

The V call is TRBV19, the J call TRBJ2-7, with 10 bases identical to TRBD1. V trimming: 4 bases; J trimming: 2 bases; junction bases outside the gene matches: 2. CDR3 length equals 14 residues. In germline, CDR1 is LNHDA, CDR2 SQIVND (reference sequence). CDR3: CASSTGTGAYEQYF. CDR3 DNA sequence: TGTGCCAGTAGTACCGGGACAGGGGCCTACGAGCAGTACTTC.

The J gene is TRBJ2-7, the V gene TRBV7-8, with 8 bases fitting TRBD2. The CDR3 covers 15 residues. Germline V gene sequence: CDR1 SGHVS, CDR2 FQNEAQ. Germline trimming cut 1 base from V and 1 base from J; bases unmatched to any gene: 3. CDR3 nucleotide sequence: TGTGCCAGCAGCTTAGAACGGGGGGGGTCCTACGAGCAGTACTTC. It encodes CASSLERGGSYEQYF. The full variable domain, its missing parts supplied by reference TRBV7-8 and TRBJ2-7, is GAGVSQSPRYKVAKRGQDVALRCDPISGHVSLFWYQQALGQGPEFLTYFQNEAQLDKSGLPSDRFFAERPEGSVSTLKIQRTQQEDSAVYLCASSLERGGSYEQYFGPGTRLTVT.